The 17 T cell receptor beta chains presented below share a single source sample, sequenced in a study of CD4 and CD8 cells across lung adenocarcinoma regions. TCRdb redid the calling of the PCR reads with MiXCR, one entry per CDR3 protein. The table includes about 14,000 distinct CDR3 sequences, roughly 48% detected once. The specimen was CD4+ T cells from the center of a lung tumor. The receptors derive from a male donor with lung adenocarcinoma. The CD4 and CD8 labels of this study may be unreliable.

This clonotype was seen many times. This chain links TRBV27 with TRBJ1-1; D is perhaps TRBD1 (6 bases). CDR3 length: 14 residues. Deletions cut 5 bases from V and 5 bases from J, with 15 bases between. The germline CDR1 and CDR2 sequences are MNHEY and SMNVEV (reference sequence). CDR3 residues: CASSPRGLGTEAFF. DNA for the CDR3: TGTGCCAGCAGTCCCCGGGGGCTTGGAACTGAAGCTTTCTTT.

This clonotype was seen a handful of times. Being one base from a much bigger clone, this may be a read error. V usage is TRBV6-1 and J usage is TRBJ2-1; TRBD1 might be the D (7 bases). CDR1 is MNHNS, CDR2 SASEGT, per germline. The CDR3 has 15 residues. V lost 8 bases, J lost 10 bases, and 24 bases lay in between. Here the CDR3 DNA reads TGTGCCAGCGGTAGGACAGGTAGGGGAGGCTACGAGCAGTTCTTC. Encoded protein: CASGRTGRGGYEQFF.

This rearrangement joins TRBV20-1 to TRBJ2-4; possibly TRBD2 for D (7 bases). CDR1 and CDR2 from the germline V gene are DFQATT and SNEGSKA (reference sequence). This CDR3 region has 13 residues. Here the CDR3 DNA reads TGCACCACCGACGGGGGGCTTGGAAACATTCAGTACTTC. Amino acids: CTTDGGLGNIQYF.

The gene calls are TRBV28 and TRBJ1-4, with D uncertain. The CDR3 runs 15 residues. Between the trimmed V and J ends, which lost 3 bases and 0 bases, there was a span of 8 bases. The germline gives CDR1 MDHEN, CDR2 SYDVKM. The CDR3 sequence is CASSLTFATNEKLFF. CDR3 coding DNA: TGTGCCAGCAGTTTGACGTTCGCAACTAATGAAAAACTGTTTTTT.

This clonotype has ten or more counts. This chain links TRBV6-1 with TRBJ1-1, with 7 bases matching TRBD1. Germline CDR1 and CDR2: MNHNS and SASEGT. After removal of 3 bases from V and 5 bases from J, the junction contained 6 bases not matched to a gene. The CDR3 has 14 residues. For the CDR3, the DNA is TGTGCCAGCAGTGAGTACAGGGGTGGAACTGAAGCTTTCTTT. Translated: CASSEYRGGTEAFF.

V usage is TRBV4-1 and J usage is TRBJ2-1; weak D call: TRBD2 (5 bases). CDR3 length: 13 residues. The germline V and J ends were trimmed by 0 bases and 13 bases, with 13 bases remaining between them. Germline V lookup: CDR1 MGHRA, CDR2 YSYEKL. CDR3 bases: TGCGCCAGCAGCCAAGATTTGGAGGAGACCCAGTTCTTC. Translating gives CASSQDLEETQFF.

About this clonotype itself: With a much larger clone just one base away, this may be a read error. The rearrangement joins TRBV12-3 or TRBV12-4 to TRBJ1-2; maybe TRBD1 (5 bases). This CDR3 is 14 amino acids long. In nucleotides, the CDR3 is TGTGTCAGCAGTTATGGGGGAGGAGAGACGGGCTACACCTTC. Translated: CVSSYGGGETGYTF.

Many counts were recorded for this clonotype. The rearrangement uses TRBV6-1 and TRBJ1-1; D gene uncertain. The germline CDR1 and CDR2 sequences are MNHNS and SASEGT. V lost 4 bases and J lost 0, with 12 bases in between. The CDR3 totals 15 residues. CDR3 region: CASSVQGPMNTEAFF. The CDR3 coding sequence is TGTGCCAGCAGTGTACAAGGCCCCATGAACACTGAAGCTTTCTTT.

The chain couples TRBV7-2 to TRBJ2-5, with 8 bases fitting TRBD2. Near its end, the DNA agrees better with TRBJ2-1, so the J call may be wrong. This CDR3 contains 14 residues. CDR1 and CDR2 (germline): SGHTA, FQGNSA. The CDR3 is CASSLGTRKETQFF. The CDR3 DNA is TGTGCCAGCAGCTTGGGGACTAGGAAAGAGACCCAGTTCTTC.

Relative to its sample, this clonotype is medium-sized. J is TRBJ2-5 and V is TRBV6-2 or TRBV6-3, with 7 bases lining up with TRBD1. The J segment lost 2 bases and the V segment lost 4 bases, leaving 4 bases of the junction unmatched. Germline V gene data show CDR1 as MNHEY and CDR2 as SVGEGT. The length of the CDR3 is 14 residues. CDR3 in amino acids: CASSSGQLQETQYF. The CDR3 DNA is TGTGCCAGCAGTTCGGGACAGCTACAAGAGACCCAGTACTTC.

The table lists this clonotype with a count of one. The chain recombines TRBV7-8 with TRBJ2-5; no definite D call. Germline V gene sequence: CDR1 SGHVS, CDR2 FQNEAQ. V lost 2 bases, J lost 0 bases, and 4 bases lay in between. This CDR3 has 13 residues. This CDR3 reads CASSLYNQETQYF. The DNA of the CDR3 is TGTGCCAGCAGCTTATATAACCAAGAGACCCAGTACTTC. The entire variable domain, with the rest obtained from reference TRBV7-8 and TRBJ2-5, is as follows: GAGVSQSPRYKVAKRGQDVALRCDPISGHVSLFWYQQALGQGPEFLTYFQNEAQLDKSGLPSDRFFAERPEGSVSTLKIQRTQQEDSAVYLCASSLYNQETQYFGPGTRLLVL.

Comments on this clonotype: One end of the junction varies from germline; a read error may be responsible. The V gene is TRBV6-4, the J gene TRBJ2-3; D may be TRBD1 or TRBD2 (6 bases each). The CDR3 has 15 residues. In germline, CDR1 is MRHNA, CDR2 SNTAGT. The CDR3 nucleotides read TGTGGCAGGGGTGACGGGGGCGGTGGCCCAGATACGCAGTATTTC. As protein: CGRGDGGGGPDTQYF.

This clonotype was detected many times. This chain connects TRBV6-1 to TRBJ2-1, with D perhaps TRBD1 (5 bases). The DNA end lines up better with TRBJ2-7; the J call may be wrong. The CDR3 spans 14 residues. CDR1 MNHNS and CDR2 SASEGT come from the germline V gene. The CDR3 DNA sequence: TGTGCCAGCAGTGAAGCGGGGCCATCCTACGAGCAGTACTTC. This encodes CASSEAGPSYEQYF.

The chain recombines TRBV15 with TRBJ2-4; the D gene could be TRBD1 or TRBD2 (5 bases each). V lost 1 base and J lost 12, with 10 bases in between. Germline CDR1 reads LNHNV; CDR2 reads YYDKDF (reference sequence). The CDR3 runs 12 residues. CDR3 DNA sequence: TGTGCCACCAGCAGAGGGTTGGGGGATCAGTACTTC. Translation: CATSRGLGDQYF.

This clonotype was counted at least ten times. The J gene is TRBJ2-2, the V gene TRBV12-3 or TRBV12-4, with unresolved D. The germline V and J ends were trimmed by 0 bases and 2 bases, with 10 bases remaining between them. The CDR3 has 16 amino acids. CDR3 residues: CASSLAYTLNTGELFF. The CDR3 DNA reads as TGTGCCAGCAGTTTAGCGTATACTTTAAACACCGGGGAGCTGTTTTTT.

The chain is built from TRBV12-3 or TRBV12-4 and TRBJ2-3; 14 bases line up with TRBD2. V was clipped by 5 bases and J by 6 bases; unmatched bases: 4. The CDR3 loop spans 15 amino acids. The CDR3: CASSPRLAGGDTQYF. CDR3 DNA: TGTGCCAGCAGTCCGAGACTAGCGGGAGGGGATACGCAGTATTTT.

The chain recombines TRBV12-3 or TRBV12-4 with TRBJ1-1; the match to TRBD1 covers 9 bases. CDR3 length: 13 amino acids. The V segment lost 6 bases and the J segment 7 bases; nucleotides outside the gene matches: 6. In nucleotides, the CDR3 is TGTGCCAGCAGGCTGGGGACAGGGCTTGAAGCTTTCTTT. Translating gives CASRLGTGLEAFF.